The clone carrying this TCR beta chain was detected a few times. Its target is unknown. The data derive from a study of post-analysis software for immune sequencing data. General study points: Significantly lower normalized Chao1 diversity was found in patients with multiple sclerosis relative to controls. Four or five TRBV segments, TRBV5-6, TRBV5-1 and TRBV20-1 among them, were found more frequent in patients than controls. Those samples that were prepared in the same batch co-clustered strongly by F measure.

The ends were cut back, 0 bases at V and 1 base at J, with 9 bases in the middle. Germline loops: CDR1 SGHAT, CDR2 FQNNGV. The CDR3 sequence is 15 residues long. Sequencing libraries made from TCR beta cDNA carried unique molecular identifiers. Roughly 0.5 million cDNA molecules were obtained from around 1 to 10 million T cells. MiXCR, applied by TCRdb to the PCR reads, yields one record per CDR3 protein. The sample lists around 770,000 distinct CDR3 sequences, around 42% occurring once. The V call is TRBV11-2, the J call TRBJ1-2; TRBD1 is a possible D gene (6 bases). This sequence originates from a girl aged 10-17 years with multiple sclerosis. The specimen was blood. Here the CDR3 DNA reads TGTGCCAGCAGCTTAGAGGGCAGGGGTAACTATGGCTACACCTTC. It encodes CASSLEGRGNYGYTF.